This TCR beta chain comes out of a study of T cell responses to AZD1222 COVID-19 vaccine. The V gene end was trimmed by 8 bases and the J gene end by 4 bases; junction bases not matched to a gene: 7. The CDR3 has 13 residues. Germline V lookup: CDR1 MNHEY, CDR2 SVGAGI. Sequencing was performed with immunoSEQ multiplex PCR; in TCRdb, only in-frame clones are kept and a portion is missing. The data show around 130,000 clones, over 90% seen once. The chain combines TRBV6-5 with TRBJ1-2; TRBD1 agrees at 7 bases. This TCR derives from an adult in good health. The source was peripheral blood, collected on day 0 of AZD1222 vaccination. CDR3 nucleotides: TGTGCCAGCTCGACAGGGTCTTTCTATGGCTACACCTTC. Protein: CASSTGSFYGYTF.